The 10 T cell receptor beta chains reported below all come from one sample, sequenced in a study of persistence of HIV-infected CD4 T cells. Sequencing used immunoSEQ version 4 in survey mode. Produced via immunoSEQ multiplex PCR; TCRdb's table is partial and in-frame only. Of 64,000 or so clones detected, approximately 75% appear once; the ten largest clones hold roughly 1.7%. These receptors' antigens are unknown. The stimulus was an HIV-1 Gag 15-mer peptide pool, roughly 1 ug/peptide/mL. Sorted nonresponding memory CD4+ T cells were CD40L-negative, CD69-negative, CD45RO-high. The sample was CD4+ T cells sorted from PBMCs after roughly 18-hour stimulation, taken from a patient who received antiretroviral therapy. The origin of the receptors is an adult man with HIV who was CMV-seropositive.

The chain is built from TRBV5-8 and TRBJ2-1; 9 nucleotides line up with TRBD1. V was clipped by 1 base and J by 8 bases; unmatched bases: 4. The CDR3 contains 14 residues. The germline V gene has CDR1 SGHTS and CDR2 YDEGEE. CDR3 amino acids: CASSLSRDRDEQFF. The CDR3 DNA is TGTGCCAGCAGCTTGTCCCGGGACAGGGATGAGCAGTTCTTC.

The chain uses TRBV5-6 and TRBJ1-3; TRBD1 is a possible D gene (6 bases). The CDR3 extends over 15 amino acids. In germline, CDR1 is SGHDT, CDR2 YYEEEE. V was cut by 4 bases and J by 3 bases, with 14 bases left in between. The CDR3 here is CASSQLDRLGNTIYF. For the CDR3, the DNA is TGTGCCAGCAGCCAGCTAGACAGGCTTGGAAACACCATATATTTT.

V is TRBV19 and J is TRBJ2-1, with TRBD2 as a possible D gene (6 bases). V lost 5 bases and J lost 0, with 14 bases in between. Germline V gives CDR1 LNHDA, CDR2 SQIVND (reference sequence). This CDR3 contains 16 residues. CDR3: CASSLRGLDSYNEQFF. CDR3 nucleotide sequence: TGTGCCAGTAGTCTAAGGGGACTGGACTCCTACAATGAGCAGTTCTTC.

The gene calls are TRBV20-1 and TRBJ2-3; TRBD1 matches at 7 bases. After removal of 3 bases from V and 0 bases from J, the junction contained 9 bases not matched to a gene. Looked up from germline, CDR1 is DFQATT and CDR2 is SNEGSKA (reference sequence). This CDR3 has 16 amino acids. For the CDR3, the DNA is TGCAGTGCTAGTGATAAAACAGGGGCTAGCACAGATACGCAGTATTTT. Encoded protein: CSASDKTGASTDTQYF.

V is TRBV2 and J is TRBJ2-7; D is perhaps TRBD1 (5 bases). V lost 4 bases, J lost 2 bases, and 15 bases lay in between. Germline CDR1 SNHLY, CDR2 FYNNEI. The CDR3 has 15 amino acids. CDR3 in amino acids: CASSVGRDSPYEQYF. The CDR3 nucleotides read TGTGCCAGCAGTGTAGGACGCGACAGCCCCTACGAGCAGTACTTC.

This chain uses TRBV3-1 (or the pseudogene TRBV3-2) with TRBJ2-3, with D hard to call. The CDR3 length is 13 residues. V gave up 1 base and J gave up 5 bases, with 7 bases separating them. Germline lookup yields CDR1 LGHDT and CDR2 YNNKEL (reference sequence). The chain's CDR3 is CASSQVRRDTQYF. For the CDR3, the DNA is TGTGCCAGCAGCCAAGTGCGACGAGATACGCAGTATTTT.

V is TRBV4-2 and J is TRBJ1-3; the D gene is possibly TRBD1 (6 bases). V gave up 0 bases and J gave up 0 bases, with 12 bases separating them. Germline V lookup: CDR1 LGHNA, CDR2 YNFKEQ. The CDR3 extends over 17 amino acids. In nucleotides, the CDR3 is TGTGCCAGCAGCCAAGATATGAGGACAGCCTCTGGAAACACCATATATTTT. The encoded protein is CASSQDMRTASGNTIYF.

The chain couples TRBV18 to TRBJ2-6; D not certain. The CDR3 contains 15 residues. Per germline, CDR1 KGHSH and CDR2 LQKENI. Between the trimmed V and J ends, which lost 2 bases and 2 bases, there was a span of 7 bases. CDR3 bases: TGTGCCAGCTCACCATACGGAACTGGGGCCAACGTCCTGACTTTC. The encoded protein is CASSPYGTGANVLTF.

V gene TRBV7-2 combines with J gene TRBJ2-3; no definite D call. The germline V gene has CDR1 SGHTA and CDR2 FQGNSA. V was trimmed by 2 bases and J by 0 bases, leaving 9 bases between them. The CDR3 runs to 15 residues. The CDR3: CASSLQLSSTDTQYF. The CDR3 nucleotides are TGTGCCAGCAGCTTACAGTTATCTAGCACAGATACGCAGTATTTT.

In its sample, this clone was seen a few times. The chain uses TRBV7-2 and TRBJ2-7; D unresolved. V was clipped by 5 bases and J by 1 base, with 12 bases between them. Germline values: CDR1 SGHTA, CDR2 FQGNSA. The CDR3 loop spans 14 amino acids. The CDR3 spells CASSTYSRSYEQYF. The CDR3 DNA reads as TGTGCCAGCAGCACCTACAGTCGATCCTACGAGCAGTACTTC. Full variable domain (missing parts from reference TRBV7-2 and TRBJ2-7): GAGVSQSPSNKVTEKGKDVELRCDPISGHTALYWYRQSLGQGLEFLIYFQGNSAPDKSGLPSDRFSAERTGGSVSTLTIQRTQQEDSAVYLCASSTYSRSYEQYFGPGTRLTVT.